Listed below are T cell receptor beta chains from one sample, sequenced in a study of blood T cell repertoires in COVID-19. Data came from immunoSEQ multiplex PCR; TCRdb stores just in-frame clones and leaves some out. The sample contains around 300,000 clones, approximately 89% of which appear only once. Sequenced: peripheral blood. The receptors were gathered from a woman in her thirties with COVID-19, enrolled during active disease. CDR3s include the opening cysteine and the closing phenylalanine or tryptophan. The D gene is left open where the match is weak. For some rows the clone size is stated as once, few or many, or as a class when expanded; others skip it.

V	size	J	D	DNA	CDR3
TRBV27	-	TRBJ2-1	-	TGTGCCAGCAGTTTAAGGATGACGGAGGGGAACAATGAGCAGTTCTTC	CASSLRMTEGNNEQFF
TRBV6-5	-	TRBJ2-5	TRBD1	TGTGCCAGCAGGAGGGACAGCCAAGAGACCCAGTACTTC	CASRRDSQETQYF
TRBV19	-	TRBJ1-4	TRBD1	TGTGCCAGTAGCGAAGGGACAGTAAATGAAAAACTGTTTTTT	CASSEGTVNEKLFF
TRBV19	-	TRBJ2-2	-	TGTGCCAGTAGTACAGTCATGAACACCGGGGAGCTGTTTTTT	CASSTVMNTGELFF
TRBV19	-	TRBJ2-1	-	TGTGCCAGTAGGCCACAAAGCGGACACAATGAGCAGTTCTTC	CASRPQSGHNEQFF
TRBV5-1	-	TRBJ2-7	-	TGCGCCAGCAGCGGGAGAAGGAACGAGCAGTACTTC	CASSGRRNEQYF
TRBV6-6	-	TRBJ2-7	TRBD2	TGTGCCAGCAGTTACTTCGGGGGGGCCTACGAGCAGTACTTC	CASSYFGGAYEQYF
TRBV11-3	-	TRBJ2-3	-	TGTGCCAGCAGTCGGGACTTCACAGATACGCAGTATTTT	CASSRDFTDTQYF
TRBV27	once	TRBJ1-6	TRBD1	TGTGCCAGCAGTTGGTCTAGACAGGGGGGATTTAATTCACCCCTCCACTTT	CASSWSRQGGFNSPLHF
TRBV27	once	TRBJ1-5	TRBD1	TGTGCCAGCAGCCCGGACAGGGCTGTCAATCAGCCCCAGCATTTT	CASSPDRAVNQPQHF
TRBV19	once	TRBJ1-2	-	TGTGCCAGTAGTATAGCCTTGGACGGGGATGGCTACACCTTC	CASSIALDGDGYTF
TRBV5-1	-	TRBJ1-3	-	TGCGCCAGCAGCTTGGGTGCAGTCTCTGGAAACACCATATATTTT	CASSLGAVSGNTIYF
TRBV30	-	TRBJ1-3	-	TGTGCCTGGAGTCCAGACACTGGAAACACCATATATTTT	CAWSPDTGNTIYF
TRBV12-3/TRBV12-4	-	TRBJ2-2	-	TGTGCCAGCAGCCAATCGGGCGGGGAGCTGTTTTTT	CASSQSGGELFF
TRBV5-1	-	TRBJ1-1	-	TGCGCCAGCAGCTTGACAGGGACGAACACTGAAGCTTTCTTT	CASSLTGTNTEAFF
TRBV5-6	-	TRBJ1-2	TRBD1	TGTGCCAGCAGCGGGGGCACGGGACAGGGTTCCGGCTACACCTTC	CASSGGTGQGSGYTF
TRBV7-9	-	TRBJ2-7	TRBD2	TGTGCCAGCAGCGCTACTCTAGCGGGAGCCTACGAGCAGTACTTC	CASSATLAGAYEQYF
TRBV5-6	-	TRBJ1-4	TRBD1	TGTGCCAGCAGCAACCGGGACAGAAGGGCCGCAACTAATGAAAAACTGTTTTTT	CASSNRDRRAATNEKLFF
TRBV6-5	few	TRBJ2-2	TRBD1	TGTGCCAGCAGGTTGACAGGGACCGGGGAGCTGTTTTTT	CASRLTGTGELFF
TRBV24-1	once	TRBJ2-5	-	TGTGCCACCAGTGATATCGGAGAAGAGACCCAGTACTTC	CATSDIGEETQYF
TRBV2	-	TRBJ1-5	-	TGTGCCAGCACAGGCGCTAGCAATCAGCCCCAGCATTTT	CASTGASNQPQHF
TRBV27	-	TRBJ2-1	TRBD1	TGTGCCAGCAGTCCCCGGACAGGGGGAAGAGCCTACAATGAGCAGTTCTTC	CASSPRTGGRAYNEQFF
TRBV5-1	-	TRBJ2-5	-	TGCGCCAGCAGCTTGTCAGGGGCCCAGTACTTC	CASSLSGAQYF
TRBV5-1	once	TRBJ2-5	TRBD2	TGCGCCAGCAGCTTGGCACTAGCGCAGCCATTGGAGACCCAGTACTTC	CASSLALAQPLETQYF
TRBV6-5	-	TRBJ2-4	TRBD2	TGTGCCAGTAAACGGGAGGCTTGGGGCAAAAACATTCAGTACTTC	CASKREAWGKNIQYF
TRBV5-5	-	TRBJ2-3	-	TGTGCCAGCAGCCCGGGACTTACCACAGATACGCAGTATTTT	CASSPGLTTDTQYF
TRBV5-1	-	TRBJ2-1	TRBD2	TGCGCCAGCAGCTACGCGGGAGCAACGAACAATGAGCAGTTCTTC	CASSYAGATNNEQFF
TRBV27	-	TRBJ2-7	TRBD2	TGTGCCAGCAGGACGACTAGCGGCGACTACGAGCAGTACTTC	CASRTTSGDYEQYF
TRBV21-1	-	TRBJ1-1	-	TGTGCCAGCAACTTGGGACAGGGGAGGAAGAACACTGAAGCTTTCTTT	CASNLGQGRKNTEAFF
TRBV25-1	-	TRBJ2-3	-	TGTGCCAGCAGTGAATACCAGGGCCATAGCACAGATACGCAGTATTTT	CASSEYQGHSTDTQYF
TRBV7-3	-	TRBJ2-3	TRBD2	TGTGCCAGCAGCTCTAGCGGCGCCACAGATACGCAGTATTTT	CASSSSGATDTQYF
TRBV24-1	-	TRBJ2-3	TRBD2	TGTGCCACCAGTGAGACTAGCGGGACGGGCACAGATACGCAGTATTTT	CATSETSGTGTDTQYF
TRBV7-9	-	TRBJ2-2	-	TGTGCCAGCAGCTTGGATTTAAGACTAGTGACCGGGGAGCTGTTTTTT	CASSLDLRLVTGELFF
TRBV7-9	-	TRBJ1-2	TRBD1	TGTGCCAGCAGCTTAGCCCGGACAGGGGATAGCGGCTACACCTTC	CASSLARTGDSGYTF
TRBV7-2	-	TRBJ2-7	TRBD2	TGTGCCAGCAGCTCCCTTTGGAGCGGGAGCTCCTACGAGCAGTACTTC	CASSSLWSGSSYEQYF
TRBV12-3/TRBV12-4	-	TRBJ2-1	TRBD2	TGTGCCAGCAGTTTATGGGAGGGAAATGAGCAGTTCTTC	CASSLWEGNEQFF
TRBV9	-	TRBJ1-2	TRBD1	TGTGCCAGCAGCGCCTATTCGGGACAGAACTATGGCTACACCTTC	CASSAYSGQNYGYTF
TRBV5-1	-	TRBJ1-3	-	TGCGCCAGCAGCTTTTCCTCTACAGGGCTCTCTGGAAACACCATATATTTT	CASSFSSTGLSGNTIYF
TRBV15	once	TRBJ2-2	-	TGTGCCACCAGAAGTACAGGGACCGGGGAGCTGTTTTTT	CATRSTGTGELFF
TRBV4-1	-	TRBJ2-7	TRBD2	TGCGCCAGCAGCCAATCCCAGGGTATGGGGGGGAGATACGAGCAGTACTTC	CASSQSQGMGGRYEQYF
TRBV7-8	-	TRBJ1-2	-	TGTGCCAGCACCCCCCAGGGAAACTATGGCTACACCTTC	CASTPQGNYGYTF
TRBV11-2	-	TRBJ2-7	-	TGTGCCAGCAGCCCCACAATCGCCGTACTAGCTAATTACGAGCAGTACTTC	CASSPTIAVLANYEQYF
TRBV29-1	-	TRBJ1-2	TRBD1	TGCAGCGTTGAGAAAGTTGTGACAGGGGGCCTGTACCAAACTACTAACTATGGCTACACCTTC	CSVEKVVTGGLYQTTNYGYTF
TRBV7-2	once	TRBJ1-3	-	TGTGCCAGCAGCTCCCGCTCGACAGAATCTGGAAACACCATATATTTT	CASSSRSTESGNTIYF
TRBV30	-	TRBJ2-1	TRBD2	TGTGCCTGGAGTAAGGGCCTAGCGGGAGTAGAGCAGTTCTTC	CAWSKGLAGVEQFF
TRBV19	once	TRBJ2-7	-	TGTGCCAGTAGTATAGGATACAGATACGAGCAGTACTTC	CASSIGYRYEQYF
TRBV27	once	TRBJ1-2	-	TGTGCCAGCAGTTTAGACAGGCGGAACTATGGCTACACCTTC	CASSLDRRNYGYTF
TRBV2	-	TRBJ2-3	TRBD2	TGTGCCAGCAGTGAAGATTCCGGGGGGGCAGATACGCAGTATTTT	CASSEDSGGADTQYF
TRBV5-1	-	TRBJ2-2	TRBD2	TGCGCCAGCAGTTCACCGGGACTAGCTACCGGGGAGCTGTTTTTT	CASSSPGLATGELFF
TRBV29-1	-	TRBJ2-2	TRBD1	TGCAGCGCGACAGGGGAATTGGGCACCGGGGAGCTGTTTTTT	CSATGELGTGELFF
TRBV10-3	-	TRBJ1-1	TRBD1	TGTGCCATCAGTGAGTATGGACAGGGGTACACTGAAGCTTTCTTT	CAISEYGQGYTEAFF
TRBV5-6	-	TRBJ1-2	TRBD1	TGTGCCAGCAGCCTACAGGGGAGTTATGGCTACACCTTC	CASSLQGSYGYTF
TRBV9	-	TRBJ1-4	TRBD1	TGTGCCAGCAGCGCGGGACAGCTCAATGAAAAACTGTTTTTT	CASSAGQLNEKLFF
TRBV29-1	-	TRBJ2-5	TRBD1	TGCAGCGTTGAATGGGGACAGGGGGAGACCCAGTACTTC	CSVEWGQGETQYF
TRBV30	-	TRBJ1-3	TRBD1	TGTGCCTGGAGTGTCGGACAGGTGGCCTCTGGAAACACCATATATTTT	CAWSVGQVASGNTIYF
TRBV27	-	TRBJ1-2	TRBD1	TGTGCCAGCAGTCCCAAAGGGACAGTCTATGGCTACACCTTC	CASSPKGTVYGYTF
TRBV5-4	-	TRBJ1-3	TRBD1	TGTGCCAGCAGCTCGGACAGGTCCTCTGGAAACACCATATATTTT	CASSSDRSSGNTIYF